The 16 T cell receptor beta chains below all came from one sample that was sequenced in a study of early stage breast cancer tumors. Profiling relied on immunoSEQ multiplex PCR, and the TCRdb table lists in-frame clones only, not all of them. The table has 25,000 to 35,000 clones, almost 75% seen once; the top ten hold about 4.5%. Material for sequencing was blood. Receptors were obtained from a person aged 40-50 years with breast cancer.

The gene calls are TRBV11-2 and TRBJ2-1; 11 bases are a match to TRBD2. This CDR3 region has 17 residues. The germline CDR1 and CDR2 sequences are SGHAT and FQNNGV. With 5 bases clipped from V and 0 bases from J, the junction kept 6 bases outside the gene matches. CDR3 protein: CASSHGLAGYSYNEQFF. DNA for the CDR3: TGTGCCAGCAGCCATGGACTAGCGGGTTACTCCTACAATGAGCAGTTCTTC.

This clone occurred once. The chain couples TRBV2 to TRBJ1-3; D remains unclear. V lost 3 bases to trimming and J lost 2 bases, with 14 bases between them. Germline CDR1 and CDR2: SNHLY and FYNNEI. There are 16 residues in the CDR3. The CDR3 reads CASSDRPPRTGNTIYF. DNA of the CDR3: TGTGCCAGCAGTGACCGTCCCCCACGCACTGGAAACACCATATATTTT.

The chain employs TRBV14 and TRBJ2-3; perhaps TRBD2 as D (6 bases). Germline assignment: CDR1 SGHDN and CDR2 FVKESK. The CDR3 has 14 residues. V dropped 6 bases and J dropped 6 bases, with 16 bases sitting between them. The DNA for the CDR3 is TGTGCCAGCAGTAGGTTTTTTCGGGAGGATACGCAGTATTTT. The encoded protein is CASSRFFREDTQYF.

The chain recombines TRBV14 with TRBJ2-3; TRBD2 matches at 9 bases. Germline CDR1 SGHDN, CDR2 FVKESK. The CDR3 has 15 residues. Losses at the gene ends were 4 bases for V and 6 bases for J; bases not matched to a gene: 8. The CDR3 DNA reads as TGTGCCAGCAGCCTCTTAGCGGGAGTGGGGGATACGCAGTATTTT. This translates into CASSLLAGVGDTQYF.

The rearrangement links TRBV29-1 to TRBJ2-7, with 9 bases fitting TRBD2. CDR3 size: 13 residues. V lost 4 bases, J lost 3 bases, and 4 bases stayed unmatched. Germline loops: CDR1 SQVTM, CDR2 ANQGSEA. CDR3 DNA sequence: TGCAGCGTTGCTCAAGCGGGAGGCTACGAGCAGTACTTC. Amino acid sequence: CSVAQAGGYEQYF.

The chain uses TRBV13 and TRBJ2-7; 8 bases line up with TRBD2. The CDR3 sequence is 16 residues long. Germline trimming cut 0 bases from V and 2 bases from J; bases unmatched to any gene: 6. Germline lookup yields CDR1 PRHDT and CDR2 FYEKMQ (reference sequence). Here the CDR3 reads CASSLGASGQTYEQYF. The DNA for the CDR3 is TGTGCCAGCAGCTTAGGGGCTAGCGGGCAAACCTACGAGCAGTACTTC.

The rearrangement links TRBV7-4 to TRBJ1-1, with D perhaps TRBD1 (6 bases). The V end lost 0 bases, the J end lost 3 bases, and 20 bases lay between the germline ends. In germline, CDR1 is SGHVT, CDR2 SQSDAQ. The CDR3 sequence is 18 residues long. The CDR3 reads CASSLALTGTGLDTEAFF. The CDR3 bases are TGTGCCAGCAGCTTAGCGCTAACCGGAACAGGGCTAGACACTGAAGCTTTCTTT.

This clone was counted between two and nine times. The chain combines TRBV11-3 with TRBJ2-1, with 9 bases identical to TRBD2. CDR1 is SGHNT, CDR2 YENEEA, per germline. CDR3 length: 20 amino acids. J was trimmed by 0 bases and V by 0 bases; bases with no gene match: 12. The CDR3 DNA sequence: TGTGCCAGCAGCTTAGAGAGCTCGAGACTAGCGGTTAGCTCCTACAATGAGCAGTTCTTC. The encoded protein is CASSLESSRLAVSSYNEQFF.

The chain uses TRBV27 and TRBJ2-3; D is undetermined. The CDR3 runs to 13 residues. The ends were cut back, 0 bases at V and 3 bases at J, with 4 bases in the middle. Germline V lookup: CDR1 MNHEY, CDR2 SMNVEV (reference sequence). CDR3 coding DNA: TGTGCCAGCAGTTTATCGGAGACAGATACGCAGTATTTT. This translates into CASSLSETDTQYF.

V usage is TRBV6-5 and J usage is TRBJ2-1, with TRBD2 as a possible D gene (7 bases). Germline V gives CDR1 MNHEY, CDR2 SVGAGI. Trimming pared 7 bases from V and 10 bases from J, leaving 17 bases between. The CDR3 is 13 residues long. The CDR3 bases are TGTGCCAGCACCCAAGGGGGGGGGCAAGAGCAGTTCTTC. It encodes CASTQGGGQEQFF.

The chain links TRBV18 to TRBJ2-1; 11 bases match TRBD2. V was clipped by 3 bases and J by 4 bases; unmatched bases: 5. The CDR3 consists of 16 residues. The germline V gene has CDR1 KGHSH and CDR2 LQKENI. CDR3 residues: CASSPGGTSGYNEQFF. As DNA, the CDR3 is TGTGCCAGCTCACCTGGTGGGACTAGCGGATACAATGAGCAGTTCTTC.

This chain uses TRBV18 with TRBJ2-7, with TRBD2 matching 10 bases. After removal of 1 base from V and 6 bases from J, the junction contained 6 bases not matched to a gene. The CDR3 runs 15 residues. Germline CDR1 KGHSH, CDR2 LQKENI. Written as DNA, the CDR3 is TGTGCCAGCTCACCACTACCCAGCGGGAGGGCCGAGCAGTACTTC. Amino acids: CASSPLPSGRAEQYF.

The rearrangement joins TRBV5-4 to TRBJ2-3; tentative D call: TRBD2 (6 bases). The CDR3 consists of 16 residues. Trimming shortened V by 3 bases and J by 0 bases, and 14 bases separated the two germline ends. Germline V lookup: CDR1 SGHNT, CDR2 YYREEE (reference sequence). DNA of the CDR3: TGTGCCAGCAGCTATTACGGGAGCACTAGCACAGATACGCAGTATTTT. This sequence encodes CASSYYGSTSTDTQYF.

V and J are TRBV27 and TRBJ2-2, with TRBD1 matching over 8 bases. Unmatched junction bases numbered 13, after V lost 7 bases and J lost 6 bases. From germline, CDR1 is MNHEY and CDR2 SMNVEV (reference sequence). The CDR3 spans 16 residues. The CDR3 nucleotides are TGTGCCAGCACTAGACAGGGGTTGAATTCCGCCGGGGAGCTGTTTTTT. Translating it yields CASTRQGLNSAGELFF.

Only one count was recorded for this clone. The J gene is TRBJ2-1, the V gene TRBV4-1; the match to TRBD2 covers 11 bases. Germline lookup yields CDR1 MGHRA and CDR2 YSYEKL. The CDR3 consists of 16 residues. Trimming took 2 bases from V and 9 from J; bases not matched to a gene: 9. CDR3 DNA sequence: TGCGCCAGCAGCCAACCCTATCGGCTAGCGGGAGGTGAGCAGTTCTTC. Amino acids: CASSQPYRLAGGEQFF.

V usage is TRBV11-2 and J usage is TRBJ2-2; D remains unclear. This CDR3 is built from 15 residues. Trimming took 0 bases from V and 6 from J, leaving 11 bases between them. Germline CDR1 is SGHAT and CDR2 is FQNNGV. This CDR3 is CASSLEGIRPGELFF. CDR3 nucleotide sequence: TGTGCCAGCAGCTTAGAAGGGATCAGACCCGGGGAGCTGTTTTTT.